This T cell receptor (beta chain) was obtained from a study of cytomegalovirus exposure and HLA in healthy donors. Findings and caveats of the study: For cytomegalovirus status, the classifier reportedly gave diagnoses with high specificity and sensitivity. Donors were assumed by presence/absence analyses to have roughly uniform sequencing depth. Cytomegalovirus association was listed for 170 or so TCR beta chains.

This clone has a handful of counts. Its antigen is still unknown. The CDR3 has 17 residues. Germline V lookup: CDR1 SNHLY, CDR2 FYNNEI. V lost 2 bases and J lost 0, with 14 bases in between. The PCR used 60 Vbeta and 13 Jbeta primers. Original handling: The authors later counted 70 million to 85 million unique TCR beta chains, approximately 12 million of them shared. The method was immunoSEQ multiplex PCR; TCRdb's version includes in-frame clones alone and lacks a portion of them. That table is the source of V, J and clone size, and D and trimming were worked out from the DNA. The repertoire holds more than 100,000 clones, with 15% to 17% as singletons.

The sample was PBMCs. The rearrangement links TRBV2 to TRBJ2-1, with a possible D match to TRBD2 (6 bases). The clonotype originates from a woman between 18 and 29 years old in good health and CMV-seronegative. The CDR3 loop is CASSESVLANSYNEQFF. CDR3 nucleotide sequence: TGTGCCAGCAGTGAATCGGTCCTAGCGAACTCCTACAATGAGCAGTTCTTC.